These 23 T cell receptor beta chains came from one sample sequenced in a study of blood T cell repertoires in COVID-19. Only in-frame clones appear in the TCRdb table, and some are missing; sequencing was by immunoSEQ multiplex PCR. The data show 43,000 or so clones, with roughly 82% seen just once and about 25% held by the top ten. Sequenced sample: peripheral blood. The receptors originated from an older woman with acute or convalescent COVID-19.

The V call is TRBV27, the J call TRBJ2-7; TRBD1 matches at 8 bases. The CDR3 covers 14 residues. J gave up 7 bases and V 4 bases, and 9 bases lay outside the gene matches. Per germline, CDR1 MNHEY and CDR2 SMNVEV (reference sequence). This CDR3 is CASSSGQGRLEQYF. CDR3 nucleotide sequence: TGTGCCAGCAGTTCTGGACAGGGTCGTCTGGAGCAGTACTTC.

The rearrangement joins TRBV24-1 to TRBJ2-3; D is undetermined. Germline-derived CDR1 and CDR2 are KGHDR and SFDVKD. The CDR3 contains 12 residues. V lost 9 bases, J lost 8 bases, and 14 bases lay in between. The CDR3 nucleotides are TGTGCCACCCGAGCGCCCCTAGGTACGCAGTATTTT. Its translation is CATRAPLGTQYF.

This rearrangement joins TRBV27 to TRBJ2-3; D gene ambiguous. CDR3 size: 12 residues. The V end was cut by 4 bases, the J end by 6 bases, with 8 bases between. CDR1 is MNHEY, CDR2 SMNVEV, per germline (reference sequence). The CDR3 sequence is CASSSLVDTQYF. The CDR3, as DNA: TGTGCCAGCAGTTCCCTAGTGGATACGCAGTATTTT.

The V call is TRBV25-1, the J call TRBJ2-5, with 7 bases fitting TRBD1. The V gene's germline CDR1 is MGHDK and CDR2 SYGVNS. J was trimmed by 5 bases and V by 5 bases; bases with no gene match: 8. The CDR3 runs to 14 residues. Here the CDR3 reads CASSPIQGRETQYF. The DNA of the CDR3 is TGTGCCAGCAGTCCCATACAGGGGCGGGAGACCCAGTACTTC.

This clone was seen only once. The chain links TRBV6-4 to TRBJ2-7; D unclear. CDR1 and CDR2 from the germline V gene are MRHNA and SNTAGT. This CDR3 comprises 12 residues. DNA for the CDR3: TGTGCTACGAAGTCCACACTAATCGAGCAGTACTTC. Amino acid sequence: CATKSTLIEQYF.

V gene TRBV9 combines with J gene TRBJ1-1; D is unclear. The CDR3 has 12 residues. Germline loops: CDR1 SGDLS, CDR2 YYNGEE. V lost 2 bases, J lost 7 bases, and 9 bases lay in between. The DNA for the CDR3 is TGTGCCAGCAGCGTGGCCACAGTTGAAGCTTTCTTT. Protein sequence: CASSVATVEAFF.

The chain carries TRBV7-8 and TRBJ2-7; 11 nucleotides align to TRBD1. Germline CDR1 reads SGHVS; CDR2 reads FQNEAQ. J gave up 5 bases and V 2 bases, and 8 bases lay outside the gene matches. The CDR3 runs 16 residues. As DNA, the CDR3 is TGTGCCAGCAGCTTAAGACGGACAGGGGGCCGCAACGAGCAGTACTTC. It encodes CASSLRRTGGRNEQYF.

This clone was counted a single time. The rearrangement joins TRBV7-3 to TRBJ2-6; the D gene is possibly TRBD2 (6 bases). The CDR3 totals 17 residues. Deletions cut 0 bases from V and 2 bases from J, with 11 bases between. Germline CDR1 is SGHTA and CDR2 is FQGTGA. This CDR3 reads CASSLTPGRTGANVLTF. CDR3 DNA: TGTGCCAGCAGCTTAACGCCGGGGAGGACTGGGGCCAACGTCCTGACTTTC.

J is TRBJ1-2 and V is TRBV12-3 or TRBV12-4; no firm D call. The CDR3 runs to 12 residues. Between the trimmed V and J ends, which lost 6 bases and 8 bases, there was a span of 13 bases. The CDR3 region has the DNA TGTGCCAGCAGGATGGACCCGGGAGGCTACACCTTC. Encoded protein: CASRMDPGGYTF.

The V and J genes are TRBV27 and TRBJ1-5; no definite D call. V shed 2 bases and J shed 0 bases, with 5 bases lying between them. Germline V gene lookup returns CDR1 MNHEY and CDR2 SMNVEV (reference sequence). This CDR3 contains 14 residues. In DNA, the CDR3 is TGTGCCAGCAGTTTAGAGGGTAGCAATCAGCCCCAGCATTTT. It translates to CASSLEGSNQPQHF.

A few counts support this clone. The chain uses TRBV7-3 and TRBJ1-1; D remains unclear. The CDR3 is made up of 13 amino acids. The germline gives CDR1 SGHTA, CDR2 FQGTGA. The ends were cut back, 5 bases at V and 2 bases at J, with 9 bases in the middle. CDR3 amino acids: CASSPTVNTEAFF. The DNA of the CDR3 is TGTGCCAGCAGCCCAACAGTTAACACTGAAGCTTTCTTT.

This chain links TRBV28 with TRBJ2-2; 9 bases map to TRBD1. The germline V gene encodes CDR1 MDHEN and CDR2 SYDVKM. Trimming took 6 bases from V and 5 from J; bases not matched to a gene: 10. This CDR3 has 16 residues. CDR3 region: CASRVRTGVGTGELFF. Here the CDR3 DNA reads TGTGCCAGCAGGGTCCGGACAGGGGTCGGGACCGGGGAGCTGTTTTTT.

V gene TRBV30 combines with J gene TRBJ1-1; D is possibly TRBD1 (6 bases). Trimming stripped 3 bases from V and 4 bases from J, with 12 bases between. This CDR3 is 13 amino acids long. Germline V gene sequence: CDR1 GTSNPN, CDR2 SVGIG (reference sequence). This chain's CDR3 is CAWRSAGATEAFF. CDR3 bases: TGTGCCTGGAGATCCGCGGGGGCCACTGAAGCTTTCTTT.

The V and J genes are TRBV5-1 and TRBJ1-4; the match to TRBD1 covers 11 bases. From germline, CDR1 is SGHRS and CDR2 YFSETQ. The CDR3 contains 15 residues. Trimming removed 4 bases from V and 8 bases from J; junction bases left unmatched: 7. In nucleotides, the CDR3 is TGCGCCAGCAGCGGGGGGACAGGGGGTAGAGAAAAACTGTTTTTT. Encoded protein: CASSGGTGGREKLFF. Drawing the rest from reference TRBV5-1 and TRBJ1-4, the complete variable domain is KAGVTQTPRYLIKTRGQQVTLSCSPISGHRSVSWYQQTPGQGLQFLFEYFSETQRNKGNFPGRFSGRQFSNSRSEMNVSTLELGDSALYLCASSGGTGGREKLFFGSGTQLSVL.

This chain joins TRBV6-5 and TRBJ2-3; TRBD2 might be the D (6 bases). Germline V gene lookup returns CDR1 MNHEY and CDR2 SVGAGI. This CDR3 is 15 amino acids long. Trimming cost V 6 bases and J 1 base, with 14 bases left between them. The DNA for the CDR3 is TGTGCCAGCAGACCCGGGACGGGGGGCACAGATACGCAGTATTTT. Its protein is CASRPGTGGTDTQYF.

The V and J genes are TRBV19 and TRBJ1-6; D ambiguous. The V gene's germline CDR1 is LNHDA and CDR2 SQIVND (reference sequence). V lost 3 bases and J 11 bases, leaving 8 bases between the germline ends. This CDR3 comprises 12 residues. The CDR3 here is CASSMREPPLHF. The DNA for the CDR3 is TGTGCCAGTAGTATGAGGGAACCACCCCTCCACTTT.

The chain employs TRBV3-1 (or the pseudogene TRBV3-2) and TRBJ2-2, with 12 bases lining up with TRBD2. The CDR3 runs 18 residues. CDR1 is LGHDT, CDR2 YNNKEL, per germline (reference sequence). The V and J ends lost 0 bases and 1 base, in that order; junction bases with no gene match: 3. CDR3 sequence reads: CASSQDPGLAGNTGELFF. CDR3 DNA: TGTGCCAGCAGCCAAGATCCGGGACTAGCGGGGAACACCGGGGAGCTGTTTTTT.

V is TRBV6-5 and J is TRBJ2-3; D is possibly TRBD2 (7 bases). The CDR3 is 16 amino acids. V lost 4 bases to trimming and J lost 0 bases, with 14 bases between them. Germline V CDR1 and CDR2: MNHEY, SVGAGI. The CDR3 loop reads CASSLFAGASTDTQYF. The CDR3 DNA sequence: TGTGCCAGCAGTTTGTTTGCGGGGGCTAGCACAGATACGCAGTATTTT.

This sequence joins TRBV4-3 and TRBJ1-3; D uncertain. CDR3 length: 15 residues. V lost 4 bases and J lost 1, with 11 bases in between. Germline assignment: CDR1 LGHNA and CDR2 YSLEER. CDR3 DNA sequence: TGCGCCAGCAGCCCTTCTAGAGGGTCTGGAAACACCATATATTTT. Its protein product is CASSPSRGSGNTIYF.

Only a few counts were recorded for this clone. This chain connects TRBV2 to TRBJ2-2; no clear D gene. This CDR3 region has 12 residues. Trimming took 6 bases from V and 3 from J, leaving 5 bases between them. CDR1 and CDR2 (germline): SNHLY, FYNNEI. This CDR3 reads CASRTYTGELFF. The CDR3 bases are TGTGCCAGCAGGACATACACCGGGGAGCTGTTTTTT.

J is TRBJ1-1 and V is TRBV19; D unresolved. This CDR3 has 13 amino acids. Trimming took 7 bases from V and 0 from J, leaving 9 bases between them. Germline CDR1 reads LNHDA; CDR2 reads SQIVND (reference sequence). As DNA, the CDR3 is TGTGCCAGTACTCCTGCGGTGAACACTGAAGCTTTCTTT. It specifies CASTPAVNTEAFF.

This chain connects TRBV6-5 to TRBJ1-3; D possibly corresponds to TRBD1 (6 bases). The CDR3 has 15 amino acids. Germline CDR1 and CDR2: MNHEY and SVGAGI. Trimming took 5 bases from V and 0 from J, leaving 11 bases between them. CDR3 loop: CASSRDTGSGNTIYF. The CDR3 nucleotides are TGTGCCAGCAGTCGGGACACCGGCTCTGGAAACACCATATATTTT.

This chain links TRBV29-1 with TRBJ2-3, with 7 bases lining up with TRBD1. Per the germline V gene, CDR1 is SQVTM and CDR2 is ANQGSEA. The CDR3 totals 12 residues. J lost 5 bases, V lost 4 bases, and 3 bases had no gene match. CDR3: CSVGRGQDTQYF. For the CDR3, the DNA is TGCAGCGTTGGAAGGGGGCAAGATACGCAGTATTTT.